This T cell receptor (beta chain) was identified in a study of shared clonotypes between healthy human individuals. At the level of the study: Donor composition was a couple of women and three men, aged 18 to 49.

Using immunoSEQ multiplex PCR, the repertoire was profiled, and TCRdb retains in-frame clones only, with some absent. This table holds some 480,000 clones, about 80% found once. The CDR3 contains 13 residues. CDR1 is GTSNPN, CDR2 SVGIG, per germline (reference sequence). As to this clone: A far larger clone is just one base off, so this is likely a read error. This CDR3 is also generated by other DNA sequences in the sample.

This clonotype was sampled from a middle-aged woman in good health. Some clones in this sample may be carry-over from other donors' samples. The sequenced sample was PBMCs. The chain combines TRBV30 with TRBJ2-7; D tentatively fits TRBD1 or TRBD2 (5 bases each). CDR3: CASPGPSIYEQYF. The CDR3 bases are TGTGCCTCGCCGGGACCGTCCATCTACGAGCAGTATTTC.